This T cell receptor beta chain was captured by sequencing in a study of radiation and T cells in renal cell carcinoma (dated by TCRdb to the early 2020s). Regarding the research as a whole: A total of under 60 samples underwent TCR beta sequencing, made up of 25 or so tumors and approximately 27 peripheral blood samples. The last blood draw occurred 4 weeks after radiation, at the same time as nephrectomy. In the 53 samples combined, about 4 million unique CDR3 nucleotide sequences were found, encoding about 2.7 million unique CDR3 amino acid sequences.

The time point tag for this specimen amounts to: blood 4 weeks post-SBRT, at nephrectomy. The treatment or condition tag for this specimen amounts to: 15 Gy SBRT to primary tumor, nephrectomy 4 weeks later. Samples were obtained from a clinical trial, in which 15 Gy stereotactic body radiation therapy was delivered to primary renal cell carcinomas and nephrectomy was performed 4 weeks later. To track tumor-enriched clonotypes, serial peripheral blood was sampled from radiation-treated patients at baseline and at 2 weeks and 4 weeks after SBRT. Every patient's renal cell carcinoma showed clear cell pathology. Genomic DNA for TCR sequencing was prepared using the QIAamp DNA Blood Mini Kit (Qiagen). Only samples passing all quality control checks were included in the analyses. This clone was detected once. No cognate antigen has been identified for it. No quality values exist for individual bases; no much larger clone is one base distant.

Following the manufacturer's recommendations, the immunoSEQ kit was used to generate TCR beta libraries from genomic DNA. To prepare the libraries, a first multiplex PCR with proprietary primers was run, followed by a second PCR that added unique barcodes, and a bead cleanup was done after each round. A positive control reaction and a negative control reaction, both provided in the kit, were run with every batch of samples. The final libraries were assessed on an Agilent 4200 TapeStation D1000 ScreenTape, pooled by volume, and quantified by qPCR. Sequencing was performed on an Illumina NextSeq500 using a MidOutput 150-cycle cartridge, with 156 Read1 cycles, 15 Index1 cycles, and the kit custom primers. The pooled library was loaded at around 0.93 pM with approximately 18% PhiX control spiked in. The paper's data handling went like this. Vendor-processed data were analyzed in R, with a clonotype defined as all T cells sharing the same CDR3 nucleotide sequence. In the clone abundance analyses, frequencies in each sample were normalized to that sample's 10,000 most abundant clones. Before analysis, public T cell clones were removed, and these numbered fewer than five per sample on average. Tumor-enriched and baseline blood-enriched clonotypes were defined by at least a 32-fold difference in abundance between compartments. A beta-binomial differential abundance model was applied to find clonotypes that expanded or contracted between blood time points. Tumor-blood repertoire similarity was measured with the Baroni-Urbani and Buser coefficient, and groups were compared using two-tailed Wilcoxon tests in R. Not all clones reach the TCRdb copy of this immuneACCESS table, which keeps in-frame sequences only. Checked studies attribute under half of the gap to unresolved V genes and leave the rest unexplained. V, J and clone size are taken as reported in that table, and D and trimming were inferred from the DNA itself. Here the sample has more than 120,000 clones; 86% occur a single time. Less than 20% of the sample lies in the top ten.

V and J are truncated by 0 bases and 1 base respectively, leaving an intervening sequence of 10 bases. From the cysteine through the phenylalanine, the CDR3 covers 15 amino acids. Only CDR3 DNA remains: 45 bases, in frame from the first base. CDR1 and CDR2, per the germline V gene, are SGDLS and YYNGEE. What the study reported, not specific to this receptor: No pretreatment tumor biopsies were available, so the baseline intratumoral presence of clonotypes could not be determined. An increase in top tumor clonotypes in blood was observed from baseline to 2 weeks post-radiation, followed by contraction by 4 weeks, which was taken to suggest transient expansion of tumor-resident clones. The single-armed trial design could not address effects of radiation dose or scheduling on the TCR repertoire. Dynamics of the blood repertoire were not tracked past 4 weeks after treatment.

The origin of this receptor is a woman between 45 and 60 years old with renal cell carcinoma. Source: blood, taken from a patient whose treatment included radiotherapy and nephrectomy. The sequence links TRBV9 to TRBJ2-5, with no D gene named confidently. CDR3 protein: CASSVGSVVQETQYF. The base sequence is TGTGCCAGCAGCGTAGGGTCGGTTGTCCAAGAGACCCAGTACTTC.